Below, 21 T cell receptor beta chains from the same sample are listed, as sequenced in a study of spatial heterogeneity in lung cancer. One entry per CDR3 protein results from TCRdb running MiXCR on the 5' RACE reads. The sample shows some 46,000 distinct CDR3 sequences, over 9.5% of them seen only once. Time point meaning: blood at routine non-recurrence follow-up after resection. The specimen comprised PBMCs, sampled at follow-up. The receptors originated from a male donor with early-stage non-small cell lung cancer.

At least ten counts were recorded for this clonotype. The chain links TRBV6-5 to TRBJ1-1; no clear D. In germline, CDR1 is MNHEY, CDR2 SVGAGI. Trimming removed 0 bases at V and 2 bases at J, with 16 bases between. This CDR3 region has 17 residues. The CDR3 bases are TGTGCCAGCAGTTACTCGAGAACGACAAAGGGCAACACTGAAGCTTTCTTT. Protein: CASSYSRTTKGNTEAFF.

This rearrangement joins TRBV20-1 to TRBJ1-1; D is undetermined. The ends were cut back, 0 bases at V and 3 bases at J, with 17 bases in the middle. This CDR3 is 16 amino acids long. Germline-derived CDR1 and CDR2 are DFQATT and SNEGSKA (reference sequence). The CDR3, as DNA: TGCAGTGCTAGAGACGAACAACGACGGGTGGACACTGAAGCTTTCTTT. Translation: CSARDEQRRVDTEAFF.

The chain uses TRBV5-1 and TRBJ2-7; the D call may be TRBD1 or TRBD2 (5 bases each). Trimming left V 3 bases short and J 0 bases short, with 13 bases between. Germline V lookup: CDR1 SGHRS, CDR2 YFSETQ. The CDR3 runs 15 residues. The CDR3 region has the DNA TGCGCCAGCAGCTCGGGGACGGCCAACTCCTACGAGCAGTACTTC. Protein sequence: CASSSGTANSYEQYF.

This clonotype was recorded at least ten times. The chain uses TRBV29-1 and TRBJ2-4; perhaps TRBD2 as D (6 bases). V lost 8 bases, J lost 7 bases, and 15 bases lay in between. Germline CDR1 SQVTM, CDR2 ANQGSEA. This CDR3 is 12 amino acids long. CDR3 in DNA: TGCAGCTTCTGGGACTCTGGGAACATTCAGTACTTC. Protein sequence: CSFWDSGNIQYF.

V usage is TRBV7-2 and J usage is TRBJ1-1, with no clear D. The germline V gene encodes CDR1 SGHTA and CDR2 FQGNSA. The CDR3 loop spans 12 amino acids. V was trimmed by 4 bases and J by 3 bases, leaving 6 bases between them. Here the CDR3 reads CASSWSYTEAFF. The DNA of the CDR3 is TGTGCCAGCAGCTGGAGTTACACTGAAGCTTTCTTT.

The table lists this clonotype with many counts. The chain employs TRBV23-1 and TRBJ2-5; the D is unclear. TRBV23-1 qualifies as an ORF whose function is uncertain. The CDR3 has 18 residues. Trimming shortened V by 4 bases and J by 2 bases, and 23 bases separated the two germline ends. CDR3 in DNA: TGCGCCAGCAGTCCCCTTCGGAAGGGTGTGGGCTGGCAAGAGACCCAGTACTTC. Translation: CASSPLRKGVGWQETQYF.

Many counts were recorded for this clonotype. J is TRBJ2-7 and V is TRBV20-1; 7 nucleotides align to TRBD2. The CDR3 has 14 amino acids. The J segment lost 2 bases and the V segment lost 4 bases, leaving 8 bases of the junction unmatched. Germline CDR1 and CDR2: DFQATT and SNEGSKA (reference sequence). The CDR3 sequence: CSATPGDYPYEQYF. Written as DNA, the CDR3 is TGCAGTGCTACACCCGGGGACTATCCCTACGAGCAGTACTTC.

This clonotype was found many times. The rearrangement links TRBV27 to TRBJ2-5, with 8 bases identical to TRBD2. Germline V gene lookup returns CDR1 MNHEY and CDR2 SMNVEV (reference sequence). CDR3 length: 14 amino acids. V shed 6 bases, J shed 1 base, and the junction held 4 bases outside the gene matches. As DNA, the CDR3 is TGTGCCAGCAGAGCCAGCGGGGGCCAAGAGACCCAGTACTTC. Translated, it gives CASRASGGQETQYF.

This clonotype was detected many times. This chain uses TRBV7-2 with TRBJ2-3; maybe TRBD1 (6 bases). CDR3 length: 13 amino acids. V was shortened by 8 bases and J by 1 base, with 10 bases between the two germline ends. The germline V gene has CDR1 SGHTA and CDR2 FQGNSA. The DNA of the CDR3 is TGTGCCAGCTTAGAGGGGGGCACAGATACGCAGTATTTT. It translates to CASLEGGTDTQYF.

This clonotype was found many times. The rearrangement links TRBV7-2 to TRBJ2-1; tentatively, D is TRBD1 (7 bases). The V gene lost 6 bases and the J gene lost 7 bases, with 19 bases spanning the gap. CDR3 length: 15 residues. The germline gives CDR1 SGHTA, CDR2 FQGNSA. CDR3 nucleotide sequence: TGTGCCAGCAGTCTGTCTCAGGGGGAGGAAAATGAGCAGTTCTTC. Amino acids: CASSLSQGEENEQFF.

The V call is TRBV5-1, the J call TRBJ2-7, with a tentative D call TRBD2 (5 bases). V gave up 4 bases and J gave up 4 bases, with 15 bases separating them. Germline assignment: CDR1 SGHRS and CDR2 YFSETQ. This CDR3 is built from 14 residues. CDR3 sequence: CASSRTREGYEQYF. DNA for the CDR3: TGCGCCAGCAGCCGTACAAGAGAGGGTTACGAGCAGTACTTC.

This clonotype has a count of ten or more. The CDR3 here is CASSSGQGYGELFF. DNA of the CDR3: TGTGCCAGCAGCTCCGGACAGGGTTACGGGGAGCTGTTTTTT. The chain is built from TRBV11-2 and TRBJ2-2; the match to TRBD1 covers 8 bases. Germline V lookup: CDR1 SGHAT, CDR2 FQNNGV. CDR3 length equals 14 residues. Trimming removed 4 bases from V and 7 bases from J; junction bases left unmatched: 5.

This clonotype has at least ten counts. The chain recombines TRBV9 with TRBJ1-2; D gene ambiguous. Between the trimmed V and J ends, which lost 0 bases and 4 bases, there was a span of 7 bases. The CDR3 extends over 13 amino acids. Germline assignment: CDR1 SGDLS and CDR2 YYNGEE. DNA of the CDR3: TGTGCCAGCAGCGTAGGGACTCCCTATGGCTACACCTTC. Protein product: CASSVGTPYGYTF.

This clonotype showed up just a few times. The chain uses TRBV27 and TRBJ1-6; the D is unclear. V was shortened by 5 bases and J by 8 bases, with 13 bases between the two germline ends. This CDR3 contains 14 residues. The germline V gene encodes CDR1 MNHEY and CDR2 SMNVEV (reference sequence). CDR3 sequence: CASSILGSDSPLHF. For the CDR3, the DNA is TGTGCCAGCAGTATCCTCGGGTCCGATTCACCCCTCCACTTT.

This clonotype was detected ten times or more. The chain recombines TRBV20-1 with TRBJ1-1; D gene unclear. V lost 0 bases to trimming and J lost 0 bases, with 8 bases between them. Germline CDR1 DFQATT, CDR2 SNEGSKA (reference sequence). The CDR3 covers 14 residues. CDR3 loop: CSARDSAVNTEAFF. The CDR3 DNA reads TGCAGTGCTAGAGATTCGGCCGTGAACACTGAAGCTTTCTTT.

This clonotype was counted ten times or more. The chain links TRBV18 to TRBJ1-1, with D unresolved. Trimming cost V 6 bases and J 3 bases, with 11 bases left between them. Germline-derived CDR1 and CDR2 are KGHSH and LQKENI. The CDR3 totals 13 residues. The CDR3 loop reads CASSTARDTEAFF. The DNA of the CDR3 is TGTGCCAGCTCCACCGCGAGGGACACTGAAGCTTTCTTT.

This clonotype has at least ten counts. This chain connects TRBV29-1 to TRBJ2-3; 12 nucleotides agree with TRBD2. The CDR3 is made up of 16 amino acids. Trimming cost V 4 bases and J 2 bases; bases outside gene matches: 7. Germline loops: CDR1 SQVTM, CDR2 ANQGSEA. In DNA form, the CDR3 reads TGCAGCGTTGGGGCACTAGCGGGGGGCCACACAGATACGCAGTATTTT. Protein: CSVGALAGGHTDTQYF.

This clonotype was seen many times. The chain links TRBV10-3 to TRBJ2-2; 14 bases align to TRBD2. The CDR3 loop spans 16 amino acids. V dropped 6 bases and J dropped 4; count of bases not matched to a gene: 4. CDR1 is ENHRY, CDR2 SYGVKD, per germline. CDR3 nucleotides: TGTGCCATCAGCGGACTAGCGGGAGGTGGCACCGGGGAGCTGTTTTTT. Its translation: CAISGLAGGGTGELFF.

The V call is TRBV6-6, the J call TRBJ2-7, with 8 bases matching TRBD1. This CDR3 spans 15 amino acids. Trimming cost V 2 bases and J 7 bases; bases outside gene matches: 10. Germline lookup yields CDR1 MNHNY and CDR2 SVGAGI (reference sequence). The CDR3 loop reads CASSYTHPRDREQYF. CDR3 coding DNA: TGTGCCAGCAGTTACACTCATCCAAGGGACAGGGAGCAGTACTTC.

In its sample, this clonotype was seen many times. This chain connects TRBV14 to TRBJ1-1, with TRBD1 matching 8 bases. Germline V gene data show CDR1 as SGHDN and CDR2 as FVKESK. J lost 6 bases, V lost 4 bases, and 7 bases had no gene match. CDR3 length: 14 residues. The CDR3 nucleotides read TGTGCCAGCAGCCGGGACAGGCAAGCGGCTGAAGCTTTCTTT. Translation gives CASSRDRQAAEAFF.

This rearrangement joins TRBV7-2 to TRBJ2-7; no definite D call. The CDR3 is made up of 13 amino acids. With 3 bases removed from V and 7 bases from J, the gap between germline ends came to 13 bases. Germline V CDR1 and CDR2: SGHTA, FQGNSA. CDR3 in DNA: TGTGCCAGCAGCTTGAACAACTCTGGGGAGCAGTACTTC. It encodes CASSLNNSGEQYF.